This T cell receptor (beta chain) emerged from a study of cytomegalovirus exposure and HLA in healthy donors. Whole-study findings and limits: As a later analysis revealed, the rate of TCR association differed by HLA locus, with DRB1 most and HLA-C fewest.

A remark on this clone: Its antigen is as yet unknown.

With 1 base removed from V and 4 bases from J, the gap between germline ends came to 8 bases. The CDR3 runs 14 residues. In germline, CDR1 is SGHVS, CDR2 FNYEAQ. Primers included in the PCR were 60 Vbeta and 13 Jbeta primers. Measured with immunoSEQ multiplex PCR; TCRdb has only the in-frame clones, and not every one. The sample records about 170,000 clones, 82% being singletons. The source material was PBMCs. The chain employs TRBV7-6 and TRBJ2-1; unclear D gene. The sequence came from a male donor in good health and CMV-seronegative. The CDR3, as DNA: TGTGCCAGCAGCTTAGGAGGAATGTACAATGAGCAGTTCTTC. Translation: CASSLGGMYNEQFF.